Shown below are 7 T cell receptor beta chains from a single sample sequenced in a study of blood T cell repertoires in COVID-19. Repertoires were generated with immunoSEQ multiplex PCR, while TCRdb's copy carries only in-frame clones and drops some. The sample consists of about 42,000 clones, more than 65% of them appearing once. Sequencing input: peripheral blood. The receptors here all came from a man older than 75 with acute or convalescent COVID-19.

V usage is TRBV10-3 and J usage is TRBJ2-1; 10 bases match TRBD2. Germline assignment: CDR1 ENHRY and CDR2 SYGVKD. This CDR3 is built from 15 residues. Trimming took 6 bases from V and 4 from J; bases not matched to a gene: 6. The CDR3 DNA reads as TGTGCCATCAGGCTGACTAGCGGGCTATACAATGAGCAGTTCTTC. It codes for CAIRLTSGLYNEQFF.

The genes are TRBV15 and TRBJ2-3; TRBD1 matches 8 bases. Germline assignment: CDR1 LNHNV and CDR2 YYDKDF (reference sequence). This CDR3 contains 15 residues. The V and J ends lost 9 bases and 8 bases, in that order; junction bases with no gene match: 16. Written as DNA, the CDR3 is TGTGCCACTAAAGCTACCGGGACAGGTTTTAGTACGCAGTATTTT. Translated, it gives CATKATGTGFSTQYF.

The rearrangement joins TRBV6-5 to TRBJ1-5; D is uncertain. V was shortened by 4 bases and J by 7 bases, with 17 bases between the two germline ends. The CDR3 has 15 amino acids. Germline V gives CDR1 MNHEY, CDR2 SVGAGI. Written as DNA, the CDR3 is TGTGCCAGCAGTTCGGCGGGCTGGGGAAGGCAGCCCCAGCATTTT. This gives the protein CASSSAGWGRQPQHF.

Only a few counts were recorded for this clone. The V gene is TRBV4-1, the J gene TRBJ1-2; D is possibly TRBD1 (6 bases). Germline-derived CDR1 and CDR2 are MGHRA and YSYEKL. V shed 2 bases and J shed 0 bases, with 10 bases lying between them. The CDR3 consists of 15 residues. The CDR3 loop is CASSQSSGANYGYTF. The CDR3 DNA reads as TGCGCCAGCAGCCAATCGTCAGGGGCTAACTATGGCTACACCTTC.

The chain carries TRBV29-1 and TRBJ2-7, with no clear D. The CDR3 consists of 12 residues. V was trimmed by 0 bases and J by 0 bases, leaving 3 bases between them. Germline values: CDR1 SQVTM, CDR2 ANQGSEA. CDR3 nucleotide sequence: TGCAGCGTTGAAGACGGCTCCTACGAGCAGTACTTC. This sequence encodes CSVEDGSYEQYF.

V and J are TRBV21-1 and TRBJ1-4; the table's D call TRBD1 went unverified against the DNA. TRBV21-1 is recorded as a pseudogene. The CDR3 consists of 18 residues. The CDR3 DNA is TGTGCCAGCAGCAAAGTGACATTTATTAGGACAGGGGATGAAAAACTGTTTTTT. Its protein is CASSKVTFIRTGDEKLFF.

V usage is TRBV30 and J usage is TRBJ1-6; no firm D call. The length of the CDR3 is 12 residues. Trimming stripped 2 bases from V and 10 bases from J, with 9 bases between. CDR1 and CDR2 from the germline V gene are GTSNPN and SVGIG (reference sequence). The CDR3, as DNA: TGTGCCTGGAGTCCCACAAAATCACCCCTCCACTTT. This encodes CAWSPTKSPLHF.